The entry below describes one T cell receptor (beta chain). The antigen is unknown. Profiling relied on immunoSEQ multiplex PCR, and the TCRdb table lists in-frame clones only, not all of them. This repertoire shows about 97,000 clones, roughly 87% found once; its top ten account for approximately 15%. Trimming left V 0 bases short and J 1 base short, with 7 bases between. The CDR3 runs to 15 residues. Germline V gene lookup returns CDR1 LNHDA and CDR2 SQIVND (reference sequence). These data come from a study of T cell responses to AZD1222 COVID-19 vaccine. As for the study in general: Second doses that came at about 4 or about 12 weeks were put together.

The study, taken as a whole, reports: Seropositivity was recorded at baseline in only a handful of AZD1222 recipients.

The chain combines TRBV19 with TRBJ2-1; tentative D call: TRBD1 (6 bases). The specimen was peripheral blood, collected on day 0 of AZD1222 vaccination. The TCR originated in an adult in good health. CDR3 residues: CASSIEGQSYNEQFF. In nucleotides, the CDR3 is TGTGCCAGTAGTATAGAGGGACAATCCTACAATGAGCAGTTCTTC.